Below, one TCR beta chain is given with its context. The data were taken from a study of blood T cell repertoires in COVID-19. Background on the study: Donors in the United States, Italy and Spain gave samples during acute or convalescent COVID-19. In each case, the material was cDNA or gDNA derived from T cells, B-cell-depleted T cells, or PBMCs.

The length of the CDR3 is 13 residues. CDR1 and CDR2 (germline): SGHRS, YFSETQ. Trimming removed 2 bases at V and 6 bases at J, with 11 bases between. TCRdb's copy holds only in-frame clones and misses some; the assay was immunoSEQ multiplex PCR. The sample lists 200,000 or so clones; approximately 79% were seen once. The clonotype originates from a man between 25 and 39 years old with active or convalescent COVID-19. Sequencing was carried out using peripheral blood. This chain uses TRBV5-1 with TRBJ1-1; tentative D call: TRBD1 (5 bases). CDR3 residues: CASSFTAGAEAFF. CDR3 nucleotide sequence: TGCGCCAGCAGCTTCACCGCGGGGGCTGAAGCTTTCTTT.